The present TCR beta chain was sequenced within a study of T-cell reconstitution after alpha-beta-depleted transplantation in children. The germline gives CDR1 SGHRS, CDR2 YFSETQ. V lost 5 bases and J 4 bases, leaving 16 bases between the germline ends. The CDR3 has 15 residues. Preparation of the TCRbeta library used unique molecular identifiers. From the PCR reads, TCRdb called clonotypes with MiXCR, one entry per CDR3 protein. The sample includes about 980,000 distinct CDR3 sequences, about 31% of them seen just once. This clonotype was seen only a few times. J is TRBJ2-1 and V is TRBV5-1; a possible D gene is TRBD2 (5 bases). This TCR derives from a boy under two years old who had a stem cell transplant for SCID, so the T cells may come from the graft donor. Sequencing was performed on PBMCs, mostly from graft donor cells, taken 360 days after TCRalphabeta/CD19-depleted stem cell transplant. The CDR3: CASRDDGLAYNEQFF. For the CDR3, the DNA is TGCGCCAGCAGAGACGACGGGTTAGCGTACAATGAGCAGTTCTTC.